A single sample gave rise to the 8 T cell receptor beta chains below, sequenced in a study of shared clonotypes between healthy human individuals. The assay was immunoSEQ multiplex PCR, and TCRdb's table has in-frame clones only and misses some. The sample holds over 1.5 million clones, around 98% seen once. The source material was naive CD4+ T cells sorted from blood. Specified subset: CD45RA+ positively selected. These TCRs come from a man aged 25-45 years in good health.

The V call is TRBV30, the J call TRBJ2-1, with D perhaps TRBD2 (6 bases). CDR3 length: 15 residues. Trimming shortened V by 1 base and J by 12 bases, and 22 bases separated the two germline ends. Germline V gives CDR1 GTSNPN, CDR2 SVGIG (reference sequence). The CDR3: CAWSARGSLSGTQFF. The CDR3 DNA reads TGTGCCTGGAGTGCCCGGGGGTCTTTGTCCGGGACGCAGTTCTTC.

The chain joins TRBV6-5 to TRBJ2-7; 10 bases are shared with TRBD1. Trimming removed 4 bases from V and 2 bases from J; junction bases left unmatched: 5. The germline V gene has CDR1 MNHEY and CDR2 SVGAGI. This CDR3 is built from 15 residues. This chain's CDR3 is CASSFRQGAPYEQYF. The CDR3 DNA follows: TGTGCCAGCAGTTTTCGACAGGGGGCCCCCTACGAGCAGTACTTC.

As concerns this clone: Other nucleotide sequences from this sample produce the same CDR3. The rearrangement joins TRBV28 to TRBJ2-1; 9 positions match TRBD2. V gave up 5 bases and J gave up 3 bases; unmatched junction bases: 5. Germline V lookup: CDR1 MDHEN, CDR2 SYDVKM. The CDR3 length is 15 residues. CDR3 sequence (DNA): TGTGCCAGCAGTCCAACTAGCGGGCTCTACAATGAGCAGTTCTTC. It is translated as CASSPTSGLYNEQFF.

This chain connects TRBV5-1 to TRBJ2-7; D is unresolved. CDR3 length equals 15 residues. Trimming cost V 4 bases and J 5 bases, with 19 bases left between them. CDR1 SGHRS and CDR2 YFSETQ come from the germline V gene. The CDR3: CASSLGELRLHEQYF. CDR3 coding DNA: TGCGCCAGCAGCCTAGGTGAGTTGCGGCTACACGAGCAGTACTTC.

V gene TRBV11-2 combines with J gene TRBJ2-7; 10 nucleotides align to TRBD1. Germline lookup yields CDR1 SGHAT and CDR2 FQNNGV. The CDR3 has 14 amino acids. V lost 6 bases, J lost 6 bases, and 8 bases stayed unmatched. CDR3 DNA sequence: TGTGCCAGCAGTTACGGGACAGGGGTGGTCGAGCAGTACTTC. Amino acids: CASSYGTGVVEQYF.

V gene TRBV5-4 combines with J gene TRBJ1-1; 10 bases are a match to TRBD1. J gave up 5 bases and V 3 bases, and 1 base lay outside the gene matches. The V gene's germline CDR1 is SGHNT and CDR2 YYREEE (reference sequence). CDR3 size: 13 residues. The DNA of the CDR3 is TGTGCCAGCAGCTGGGACAGGGGTACTGAAGCTTTCTTT. Its protein is CASSWDRGTEAFF.

The rearrangement links TRBV4-1 to TRBJ2-7, with 9 bases aligning to TRBD2. Germline CDR1 MGHRA, CDR2 YSYEKL. The CDR3 is 16 residues long. V lost 2 bases, J lost 0 bases, and 5 bases stayed unmatched. The CDR3 spells CASSQLAGVGSYEQYF. The CDR3 coding sequence is TGCGCCAGCAGCCAATTAGCGGGAGTCGGCTCCTACGAGCAGTACTTC.

The rearrangement links TRBV6-1 to TRBJ2-4; D call uncertain. Deletions cut 4 bases from V and 7 bases from J, with 14 bases between. This CDR3 contains 14 residues. Per the germline V gene, CDR1 is MNHNS and CDR2 is SASEGT. The CDR3 here is CASSGRQVVNIQYF. The CDR3 nucleotides read TGTGCCAGCAGTGGAAGACAAGTAGTGAACATTCAGTACTTC.